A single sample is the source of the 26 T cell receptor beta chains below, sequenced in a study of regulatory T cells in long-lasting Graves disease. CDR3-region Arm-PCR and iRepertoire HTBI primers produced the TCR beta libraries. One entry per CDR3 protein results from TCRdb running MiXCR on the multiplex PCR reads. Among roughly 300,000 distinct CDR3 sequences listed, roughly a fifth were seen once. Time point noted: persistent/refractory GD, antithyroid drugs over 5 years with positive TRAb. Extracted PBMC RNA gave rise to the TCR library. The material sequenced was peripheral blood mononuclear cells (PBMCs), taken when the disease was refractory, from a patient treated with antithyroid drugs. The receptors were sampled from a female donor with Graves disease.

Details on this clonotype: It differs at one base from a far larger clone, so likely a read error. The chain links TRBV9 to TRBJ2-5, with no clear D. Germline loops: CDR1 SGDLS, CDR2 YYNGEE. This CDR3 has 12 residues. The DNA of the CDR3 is TGTGCCAGCAGCCCCGGGCAAGAGGCCCAGTACTTC. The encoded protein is CASSPGQEAQYF. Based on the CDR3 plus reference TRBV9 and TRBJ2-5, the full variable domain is DSGVTQTPKHLITATGQRVTLRCSPRSGDLSVYWYQQSLDQGLQFLIQYYNGEERAKGNILERFSAQQFPDLHSELNLSSLELGDSALYFCASSPGQEAQYFGPGTRLLVL.

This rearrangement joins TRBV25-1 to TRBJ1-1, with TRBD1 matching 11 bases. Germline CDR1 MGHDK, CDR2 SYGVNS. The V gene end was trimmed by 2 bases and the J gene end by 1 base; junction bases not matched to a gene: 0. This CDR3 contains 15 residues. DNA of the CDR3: TGTGCCAGCAGTGAAGGACAGGGGGCGAACACTGAAGCTTTCTTT. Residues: CASSEGQGANTEAFF.

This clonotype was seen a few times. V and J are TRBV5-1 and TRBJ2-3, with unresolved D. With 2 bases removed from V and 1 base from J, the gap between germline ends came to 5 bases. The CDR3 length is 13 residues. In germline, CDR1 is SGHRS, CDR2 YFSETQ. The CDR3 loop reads CASSLEGTDTQYF. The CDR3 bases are TGCGCCAGCAGCTTAGAAGGCACAGATACGCAGTATTTT.

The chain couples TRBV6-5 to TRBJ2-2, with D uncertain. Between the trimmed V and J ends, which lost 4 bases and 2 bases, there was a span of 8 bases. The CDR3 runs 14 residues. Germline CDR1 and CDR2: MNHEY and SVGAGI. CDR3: CASSFEENTGELFF. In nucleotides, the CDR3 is TGTGCCAGCAGTTTTGAGGAAAACACCGGGGAGCTGTTTTTT.

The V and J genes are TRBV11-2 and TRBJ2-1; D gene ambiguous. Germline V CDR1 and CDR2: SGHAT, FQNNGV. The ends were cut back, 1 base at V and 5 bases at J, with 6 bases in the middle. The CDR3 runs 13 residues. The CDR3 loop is CASSLAGHNEQFF. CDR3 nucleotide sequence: TGTGCCAGCAGCTTAGCCGGTCACAATGAGCAGTTCTTC.

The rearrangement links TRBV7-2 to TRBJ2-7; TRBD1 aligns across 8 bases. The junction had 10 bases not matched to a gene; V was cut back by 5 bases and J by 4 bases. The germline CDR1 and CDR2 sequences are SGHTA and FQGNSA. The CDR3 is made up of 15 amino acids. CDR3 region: CASSVIGQGAYEQYF. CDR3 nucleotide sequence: TGTGCCAGCAGCGTAATTGGACAGGGCGCATACGAGCAGTACTTC.

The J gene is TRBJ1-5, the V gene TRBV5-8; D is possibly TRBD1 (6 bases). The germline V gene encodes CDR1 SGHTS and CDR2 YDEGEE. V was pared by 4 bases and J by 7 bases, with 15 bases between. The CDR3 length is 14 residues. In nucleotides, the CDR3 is TGTGCCAGCAGCCCAACAGGGATTAACCAGCCCCAGCATTTT. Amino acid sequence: CASSPTGINQPQHF.

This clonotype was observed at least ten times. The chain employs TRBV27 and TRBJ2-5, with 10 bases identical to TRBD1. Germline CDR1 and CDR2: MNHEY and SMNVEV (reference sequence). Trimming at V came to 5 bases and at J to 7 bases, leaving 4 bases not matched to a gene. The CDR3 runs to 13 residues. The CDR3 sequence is CASSRRDRGTQYF. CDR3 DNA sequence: TGTGCCAGCAGTAGGAGGGACAGGGGGACCCAGTACTTC.

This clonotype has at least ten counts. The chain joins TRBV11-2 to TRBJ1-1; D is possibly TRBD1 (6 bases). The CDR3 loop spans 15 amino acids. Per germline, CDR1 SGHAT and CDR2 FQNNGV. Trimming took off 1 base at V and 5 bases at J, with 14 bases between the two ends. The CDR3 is CASSLVGGGETEAFF. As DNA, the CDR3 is TGTGCCAGCAGCTTAGTCGGGGGCGGGGAGACTGAAGCTTTCTTT.

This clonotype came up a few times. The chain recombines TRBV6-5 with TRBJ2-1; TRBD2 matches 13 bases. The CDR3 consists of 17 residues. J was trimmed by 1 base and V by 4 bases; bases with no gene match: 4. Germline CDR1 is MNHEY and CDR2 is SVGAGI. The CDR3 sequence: CASSSGTSGMSYNEQFF. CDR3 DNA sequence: TGTGCCAGCAGTTCAGGGACTAGCGGGATGTCCTACAATGAGCAGTTCTTC.

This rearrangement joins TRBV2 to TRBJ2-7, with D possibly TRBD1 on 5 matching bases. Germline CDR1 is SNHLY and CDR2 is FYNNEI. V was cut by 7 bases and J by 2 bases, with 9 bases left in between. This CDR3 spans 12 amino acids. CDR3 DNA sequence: TGTGCCAGCACTTGGGGCCCCTACGAGCAGTACTTC. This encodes CASTWGPYEQYF.

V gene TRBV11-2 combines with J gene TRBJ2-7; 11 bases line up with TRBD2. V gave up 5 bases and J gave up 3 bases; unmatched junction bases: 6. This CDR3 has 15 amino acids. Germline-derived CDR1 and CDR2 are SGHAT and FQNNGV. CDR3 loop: CASSALAGVIYEQYF. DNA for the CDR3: TGTGCCAGCAGCGCACTAGCGGGAGTAATCTACGAGCAGTACTTC. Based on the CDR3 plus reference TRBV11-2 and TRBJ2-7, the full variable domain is EAGVAQSPRYKIIEKRQSVAFWCNPISGHATLYWYQQILGQGPKLLIQFQNNGVVDDSQLPKDRFSAERLKGVDSTLKIQPAKLEDSAVYLCASSALAGVIYEQYFGPGTRLTVT.

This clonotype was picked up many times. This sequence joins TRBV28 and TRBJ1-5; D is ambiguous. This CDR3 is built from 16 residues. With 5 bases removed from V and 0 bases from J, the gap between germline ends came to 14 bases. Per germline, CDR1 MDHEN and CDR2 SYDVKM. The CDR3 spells CASSPPWSYSNQPQHF. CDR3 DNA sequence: TGTGCCAGCAGTCCCCCTTGGAGTTATAGCAATCAGCCCCAGCATTTT.

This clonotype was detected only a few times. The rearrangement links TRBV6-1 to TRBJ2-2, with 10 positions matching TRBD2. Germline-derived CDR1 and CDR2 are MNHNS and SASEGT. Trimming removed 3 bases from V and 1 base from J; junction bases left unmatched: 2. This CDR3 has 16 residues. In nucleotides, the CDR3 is TGTGCCAGCAGTGATAAGCGGGAGGGGAACACCGGGGAGCTGTTTTTT. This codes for CASSDKREGNTGELFF.

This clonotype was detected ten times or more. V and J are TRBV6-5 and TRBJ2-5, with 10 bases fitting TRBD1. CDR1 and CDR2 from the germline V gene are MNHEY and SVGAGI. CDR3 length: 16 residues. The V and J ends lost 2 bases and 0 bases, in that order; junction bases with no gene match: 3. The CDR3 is CASSYTGTGDQETQYF. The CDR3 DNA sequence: TGTGCCAGCAGTTACACCGGGACAGGGGACCAAGAGACCCAGTACTTC.

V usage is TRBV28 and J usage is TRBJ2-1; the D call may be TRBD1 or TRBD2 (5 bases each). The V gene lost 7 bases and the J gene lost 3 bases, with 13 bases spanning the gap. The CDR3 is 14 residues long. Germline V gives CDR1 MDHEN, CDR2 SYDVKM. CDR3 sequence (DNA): TGTGCCAGCAATCCCGGGACGGACTACAATGAGCAGTTCTTC. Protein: CASNPGTDYNEQFF.

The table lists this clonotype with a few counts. The CDR3 protein is CASSPRSPRGETQYF. The CDR3 DNA reads as TGTGCCAGCAGTCCCCGTTCCCCCCGGGGAGAGACCCAGTACTTC. V is TRBV12-3 or TRBV12-4 and J is TRBJ2-5, with TRBD2 as a possible D gene (5 bases). V was trimmed by 5 bases and J by 4 bases, leaving 17 bases between them. CDR3 length: 15 residues.

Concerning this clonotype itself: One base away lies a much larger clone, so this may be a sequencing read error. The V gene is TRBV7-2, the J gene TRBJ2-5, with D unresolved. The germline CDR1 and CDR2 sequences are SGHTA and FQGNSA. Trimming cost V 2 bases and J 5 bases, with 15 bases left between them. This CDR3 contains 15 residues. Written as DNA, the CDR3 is TGTGCCAGCAGCTTACTGGGCAGCGCCCGGGAGACCCAGTACTTC. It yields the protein CASSLLGSARETQYF.

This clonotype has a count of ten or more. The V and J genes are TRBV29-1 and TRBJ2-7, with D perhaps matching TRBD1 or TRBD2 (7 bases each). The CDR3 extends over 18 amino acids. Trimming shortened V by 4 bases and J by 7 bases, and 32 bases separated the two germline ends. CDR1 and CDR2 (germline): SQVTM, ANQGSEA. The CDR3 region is CSVVLYQGPGGEGREQYF. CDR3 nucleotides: TGCAGCGTTGTCCTCTACCAAGGACCAGGGGGGGAGGGACGGGAGCAGTACTTC.

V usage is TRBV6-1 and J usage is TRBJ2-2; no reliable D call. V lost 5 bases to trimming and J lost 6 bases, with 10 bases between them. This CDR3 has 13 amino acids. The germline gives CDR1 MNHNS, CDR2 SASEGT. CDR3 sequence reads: CASSTAVAGELFF. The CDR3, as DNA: TGTGCCAGCAGTACGGCGGTTGCCGGGGAGCTGTTTTTT.

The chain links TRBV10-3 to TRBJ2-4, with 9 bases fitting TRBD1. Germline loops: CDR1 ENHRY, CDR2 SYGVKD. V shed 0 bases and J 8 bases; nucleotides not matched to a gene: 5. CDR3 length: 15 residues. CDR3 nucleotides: TGTGCCATCAGTGAGTCTGCGGACAGGGGCGACATTCAGTACTTC. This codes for CAISESADRGDIQYF.

The CDR3 nucleotides read TGTGCCAGCGTCACCACAGAAACCCTCGGGGGCTACACCTTC. Translation gives CASVTTETLGGYTF. The J gene is TRBJ1-2, the V gene TRBV18; D ambiguous. The CDR3 totals 14 residues. Germline values: CDR1 KGHSH, CDR2 LQKENI. V gave up 8 bases and J gave up 8 bases, with 21 bases separating them. Complete variable domain (other parts from reference TRBV18 and TRBJ1-2): NAGVMQNPRHLVRRRGQEARLRCSPMKGHSHVYWYRQLPEEGLKFMVYLQKENIIDESGMPKERFSAEFPKEGPSILRIQQVVRGDSAAYFCASVTTETLGGYTFGSGTRLTVV.

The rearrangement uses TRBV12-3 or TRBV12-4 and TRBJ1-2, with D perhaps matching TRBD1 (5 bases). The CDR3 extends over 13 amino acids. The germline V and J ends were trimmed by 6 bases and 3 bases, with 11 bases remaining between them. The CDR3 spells CASSRTRYYGYTF. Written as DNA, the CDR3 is TGTGCCAGCAGCCGGACACGGTACTATGGCTACACCTTC.

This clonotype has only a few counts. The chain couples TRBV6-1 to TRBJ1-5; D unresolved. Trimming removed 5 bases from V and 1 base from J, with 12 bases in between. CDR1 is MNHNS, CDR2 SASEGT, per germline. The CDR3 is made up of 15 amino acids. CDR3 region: CASSPTIWSNQPQHF. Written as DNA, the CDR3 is TGTGCCAGCAGTCCCACTATTTGGAGCAATCAGCCCCAGCATTTT.

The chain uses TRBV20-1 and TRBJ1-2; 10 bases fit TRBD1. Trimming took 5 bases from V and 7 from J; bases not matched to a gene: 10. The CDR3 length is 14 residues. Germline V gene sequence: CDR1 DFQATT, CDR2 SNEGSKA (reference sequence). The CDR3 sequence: CSAAKTGDRGGYTF. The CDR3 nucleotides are TGCAGTGCTGCCAAAACAGGGGACAGGGGTGGCTACACCTTC.

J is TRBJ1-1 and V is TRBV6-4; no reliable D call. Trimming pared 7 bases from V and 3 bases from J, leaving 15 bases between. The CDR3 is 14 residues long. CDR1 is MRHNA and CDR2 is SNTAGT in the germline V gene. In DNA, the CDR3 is TGTGCCAGCATCTTACGGGTGGAGGACACTGAAGCTTTCTTT. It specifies CASILRVEDTEAFF.